This T cell receptor (beta chain) was identified in a study of T-cell memory formation after mild COVID-19. Study-level background: Largely donor-specific TCR clusters were found. Overall study results and limits: Specificity for SARS-CoV-2 was not confirmed among the second-wave clones peaking on day 37. While clones contracting from day 15 to 85 were balanced between CD4 and CD8, later expanders leaned CD4+.

5'RACE with constant-segment primers yielded barcoded, UMI-tagged TCR alpha and TCR beta cDNA libraries. Via MiXCR, TCRdb re-called the 5' RACE reads, giving one row per CDR3 protein. Of about 190,000 distinct CDR3 sequences in the sample, about a sixth are singletons; the top ten hold around 2.4%. Of note for this clonotype: The antigen remains unidentified.

V gave up 0 bases and J gave up 2 bases, with 8 bases separating them. The length of the CDR3 is 14 residues. Germline V gene sequence: CDR1 MNHEY, CDR2 SVGAGI. The chain is built from TRBV6-5 and TRBJ2-7; TRBD1 might be the D (5 bases). This receptor was identified in an adult woman who had mild COVID-19 (a few samples of this study predate the infection). Cell type and time point are not known. The sequenced sample consisted of PBMCs or a T cell subset sorted from them (not recorded which). Here the CDR3 reads CASSYSAGTYEQYF. CDR3 nucleotide sequence: TGTGCCAGCAGTTACTCGGCAGGGACCTACGAGCAGTACTTC.